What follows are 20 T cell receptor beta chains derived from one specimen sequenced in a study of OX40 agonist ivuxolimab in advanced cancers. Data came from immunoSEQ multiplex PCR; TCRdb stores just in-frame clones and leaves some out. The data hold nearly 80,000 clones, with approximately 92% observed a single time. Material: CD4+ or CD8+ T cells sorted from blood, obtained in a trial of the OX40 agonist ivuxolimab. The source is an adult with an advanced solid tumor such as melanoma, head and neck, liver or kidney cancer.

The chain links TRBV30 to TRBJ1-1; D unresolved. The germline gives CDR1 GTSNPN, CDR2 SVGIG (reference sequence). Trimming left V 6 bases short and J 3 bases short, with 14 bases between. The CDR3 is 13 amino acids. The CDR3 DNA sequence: TGTGCCTGCCCCCTGGGGAGGGACACTGAAGCTTTCTTT. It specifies CACPLGRDTEAFF.

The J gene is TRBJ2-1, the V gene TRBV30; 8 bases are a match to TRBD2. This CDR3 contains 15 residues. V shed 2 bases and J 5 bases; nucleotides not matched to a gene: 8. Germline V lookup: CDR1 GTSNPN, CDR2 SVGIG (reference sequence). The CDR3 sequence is CAWSLYAGGHNEQFF. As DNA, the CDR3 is TGTGCCTGGAGTCTTTACGCGGGAGGCCACAATGAGCAGTTCTTC. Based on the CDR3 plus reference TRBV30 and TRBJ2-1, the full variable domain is SQTIHQWPATLVQPVGSPLSLECTVEGTSNPNLYWYRQAAGRGLQLLFYSVGIGQISSEVPQNLSASRPQDRQFILSSKKLLLSDSGFYLCAWSLYAGGHNEQFFGPGTRLTVL.

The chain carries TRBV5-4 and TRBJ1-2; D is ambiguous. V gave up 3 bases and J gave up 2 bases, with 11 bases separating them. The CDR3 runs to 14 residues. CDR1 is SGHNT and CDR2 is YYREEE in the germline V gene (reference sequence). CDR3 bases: TGTGCCAGCAGCTATGTGGGGATGAACTATGGCTACACCTTC. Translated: CASSYVGMNYGYTF. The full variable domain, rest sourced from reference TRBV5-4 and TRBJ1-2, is ETGVTQSPTHLIKTRGQQVTLRCSSQSGHNTVSWYQQALGQGPQFIFQYYREEENGRGNFPPRFSGLQFPNYSSELNVNALELDDSALYLCASSYVGMNYGYTFGSGTRLTVV.

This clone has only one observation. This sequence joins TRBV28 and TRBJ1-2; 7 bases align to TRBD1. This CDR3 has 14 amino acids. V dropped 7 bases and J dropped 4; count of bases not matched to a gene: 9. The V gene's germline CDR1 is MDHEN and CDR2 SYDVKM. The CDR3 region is CASTVTGVFYGYTF. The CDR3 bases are TGTGCCAGCACCGTAACAGGGGTATTCTATGGCTACACCTTC.

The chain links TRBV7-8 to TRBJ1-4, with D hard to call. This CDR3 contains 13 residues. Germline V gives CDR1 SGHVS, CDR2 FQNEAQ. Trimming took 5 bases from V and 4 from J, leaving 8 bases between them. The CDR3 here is CASSPDHNEKLFF. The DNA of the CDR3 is TGTGCCAGCAGCCCGGATCATAATGAAAAACTGTTTTTT.

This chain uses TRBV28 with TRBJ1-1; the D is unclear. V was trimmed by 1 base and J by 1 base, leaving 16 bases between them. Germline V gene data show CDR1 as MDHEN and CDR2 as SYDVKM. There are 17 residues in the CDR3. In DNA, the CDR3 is TGTGCCAGCAGTTTATCGGTTGGCGTCAGGAGGAACACTGAAGCTTTCTTT. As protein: CASSLSVGVRRNTEAFF.

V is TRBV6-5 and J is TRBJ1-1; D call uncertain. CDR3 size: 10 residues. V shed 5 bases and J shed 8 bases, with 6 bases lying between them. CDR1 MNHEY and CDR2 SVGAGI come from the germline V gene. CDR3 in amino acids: CASSRTEAFF. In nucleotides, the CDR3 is TGTGCCAGCAGTCGAACCGAAGCTTTCTTT.

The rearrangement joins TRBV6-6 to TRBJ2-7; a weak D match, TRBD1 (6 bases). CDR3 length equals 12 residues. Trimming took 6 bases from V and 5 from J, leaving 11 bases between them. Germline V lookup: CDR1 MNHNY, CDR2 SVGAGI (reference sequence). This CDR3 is CASRTGVNEQYF. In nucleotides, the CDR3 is TGTGCCAGCAGGACAGGCGTCAACGAGCAGTACTTC.

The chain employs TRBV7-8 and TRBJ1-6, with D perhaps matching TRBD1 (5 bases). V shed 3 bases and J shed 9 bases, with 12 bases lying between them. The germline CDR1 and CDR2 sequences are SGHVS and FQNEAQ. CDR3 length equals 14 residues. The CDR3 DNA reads TGTGCCAGCAGCTTGGGCAGTCAGGGTTCACCCCTCCACTTT. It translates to CASSLGSQGSPLHF.

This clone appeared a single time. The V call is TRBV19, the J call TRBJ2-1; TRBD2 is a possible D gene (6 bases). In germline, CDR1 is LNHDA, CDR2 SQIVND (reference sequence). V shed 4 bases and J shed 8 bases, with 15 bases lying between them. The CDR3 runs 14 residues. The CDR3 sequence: CASSTPGRDHEQFF. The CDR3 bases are TGTGCCAGTAGTACCCCTGGGCGGGACCATGAGCAGTTCTTC.

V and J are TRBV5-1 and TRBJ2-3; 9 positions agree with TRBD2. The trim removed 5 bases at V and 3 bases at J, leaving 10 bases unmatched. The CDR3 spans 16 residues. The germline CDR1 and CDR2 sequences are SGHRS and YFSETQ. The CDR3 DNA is TGCGCCAGCAGTGGGGGCGGGAGGGGCCAAACAGATACGCAGTATTTT. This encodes CASSGGGRGQTDTQYF.

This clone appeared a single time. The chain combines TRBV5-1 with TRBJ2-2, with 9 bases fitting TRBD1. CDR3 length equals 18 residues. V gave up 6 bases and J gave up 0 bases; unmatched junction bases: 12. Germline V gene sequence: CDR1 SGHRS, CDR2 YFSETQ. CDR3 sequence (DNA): TGCGCCAGCATCCACGACGGGGACAGGGTAACGAACACCGGGGAGCTGTTTTTT. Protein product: CASIHDGDRVTNTGELFF.

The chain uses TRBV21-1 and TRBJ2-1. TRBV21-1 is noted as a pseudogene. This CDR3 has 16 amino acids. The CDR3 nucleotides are TGTGCCAGCAGCAAATGCGTGGGTCCCCCACACAATGAGCAGTTCTTC. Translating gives CASSKCVGPPHNEQFF.

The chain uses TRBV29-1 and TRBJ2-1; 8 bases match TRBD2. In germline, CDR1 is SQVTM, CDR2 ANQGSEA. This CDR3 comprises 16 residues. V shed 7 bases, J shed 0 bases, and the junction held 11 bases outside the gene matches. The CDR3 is CSASTSGRSSYNEQFF. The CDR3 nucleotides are TGCAGCGCCTCAACTAGCGGTCGAAGCTCCTACAATGAGCAGTTCTTC.

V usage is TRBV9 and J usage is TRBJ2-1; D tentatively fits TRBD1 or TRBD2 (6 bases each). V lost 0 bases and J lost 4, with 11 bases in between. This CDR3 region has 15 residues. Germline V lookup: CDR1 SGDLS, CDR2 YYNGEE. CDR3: CASSVDQGTYNEQFF. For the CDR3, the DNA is TGTGCCAGCAGCGTAGACCAGGGGACTTACAATGAGCAGTTCTTC.

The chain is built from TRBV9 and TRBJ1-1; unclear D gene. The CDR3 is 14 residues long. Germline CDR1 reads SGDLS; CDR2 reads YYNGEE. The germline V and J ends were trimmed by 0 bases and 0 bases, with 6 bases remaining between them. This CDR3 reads CASSVDGVNTEAFF. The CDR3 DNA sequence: TGTGCCAGCAGCGTAGACGGGGTGAACACTGAAGCTTTCTTT.

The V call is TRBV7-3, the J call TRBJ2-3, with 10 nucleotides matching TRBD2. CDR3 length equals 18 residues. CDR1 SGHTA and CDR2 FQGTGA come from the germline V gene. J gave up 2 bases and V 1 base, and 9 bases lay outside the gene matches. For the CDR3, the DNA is TGTGCCAGCAGCTTAAAGACTAGCGGGTGGAAGAACACAGATACGCAGTATTTT. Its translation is CASSLKTSGWKNTDTQYF. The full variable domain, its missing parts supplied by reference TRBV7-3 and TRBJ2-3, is GAGVSQTPSNKVTEKGKYVELRCDPISGHTALYWYRQSLGQGPEFLIYFQGTGAADDSGLPNDRFFAVRPEGSVSTLKIQRTERGDSAVYLCASSLKTSGWKNTDTQYFGPGTRLTVL.

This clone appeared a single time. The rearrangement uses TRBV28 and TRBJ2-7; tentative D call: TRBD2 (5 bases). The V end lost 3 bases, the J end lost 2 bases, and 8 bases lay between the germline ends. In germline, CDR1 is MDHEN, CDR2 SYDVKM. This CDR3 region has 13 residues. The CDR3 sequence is CASSFAGPYEQYF. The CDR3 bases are TGTGCCAGCAGTTTTGCGGGTCCCTACGAGCAGTACTTC. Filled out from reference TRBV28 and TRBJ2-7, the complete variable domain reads DVKVTQSSRYLVKRTGEKVFLECVQDMDHENMFWYRQDPGLGLRLIYFSYDVKMKEKGDIPEGYSVSREKKERFSLILESASTNQTSMYLCASSFAGPYEQYFGPGTRLTVT.

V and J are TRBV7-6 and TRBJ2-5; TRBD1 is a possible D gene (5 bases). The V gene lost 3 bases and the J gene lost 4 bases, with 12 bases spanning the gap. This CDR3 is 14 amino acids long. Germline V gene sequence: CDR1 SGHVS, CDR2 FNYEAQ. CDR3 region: CASSFQGRGETQYF. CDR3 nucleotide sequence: TGTGCCAGCAGCTTCCAGGGTCGCGGAGAGACCCAGTACTTC.

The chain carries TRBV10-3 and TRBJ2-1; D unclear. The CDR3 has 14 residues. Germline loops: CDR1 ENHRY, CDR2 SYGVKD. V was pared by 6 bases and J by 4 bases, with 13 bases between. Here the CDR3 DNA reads TGTGCCATCAGCCCGTCACCTCAATACAATGAGCAGTTCTTC. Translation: CAISPSPQYNEQFF.